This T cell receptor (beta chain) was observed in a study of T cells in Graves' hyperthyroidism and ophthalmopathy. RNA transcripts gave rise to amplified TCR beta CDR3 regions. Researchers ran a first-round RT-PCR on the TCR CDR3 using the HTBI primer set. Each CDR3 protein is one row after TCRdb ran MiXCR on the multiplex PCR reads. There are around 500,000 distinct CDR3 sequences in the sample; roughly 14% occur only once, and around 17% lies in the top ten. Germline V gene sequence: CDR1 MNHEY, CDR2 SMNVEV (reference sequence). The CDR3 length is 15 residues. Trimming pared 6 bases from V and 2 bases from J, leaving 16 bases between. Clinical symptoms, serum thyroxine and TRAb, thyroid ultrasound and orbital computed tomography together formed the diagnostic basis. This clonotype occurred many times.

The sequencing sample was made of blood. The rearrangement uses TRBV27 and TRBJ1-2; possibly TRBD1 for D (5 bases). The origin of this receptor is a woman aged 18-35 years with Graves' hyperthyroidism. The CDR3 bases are TGTGCCAGCAGCCCCCCACTCGGGGGGAACTATGGCTACACCTTC. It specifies CASSPPLGGNYGYTF.